Presented here are 18 T cell receptor beta chains from one specimen sequenced in a study of OX40 agonist ivuxolimab in advanced cancers. The data were produced by immunoSEQ multiplex PCR, yet TCRdb's version contains in-frame clones alone and is incomplete. Among tens of thousands of clones listed, 70% to 90% were seen once. The sequencing used CD4+ or CD8+ T cells sorted from blood, collected in a trial of the OX40 agonist ivuxolimab. The receptors were gathered from an adult with an advanced solid tumor such as melanoma, head and neck, liver or kidney cancer.

J is TRBJ2-1 and V is TRBV28; D gene ambiguous. Trimming removed 1 base from V and 6 bases from J, with 19 bases in between. The CDR3 totals 17 residues. Germline lookup yields CDR1 MDHEN and CDR2 SYDVKM. DNA for the CDR3: TGTGCCAGCAGTTTATTGTGGAACTCAATGACGCGCAATGAGCAGTTCTTC. Protein sequence: CASSLLWNSMTRNEQFF.

V and J are TRBV7-2 and TRBJ2-3; no clear D. V was trimmed by 0 bases and J by 2 bases, leaving 9 bases between them. CDR1 and CDR2 (germline): SGHTA, FQGNSA. This CDR3 contains 15 residues. The CDR3 DNA sequence: TGTGCCAGCAGCTTAGCAGGGCTACCCACAGATACGCAGTATTTT. Residues: CASSLAGLPTDTQYF.

The genes are TRBV11-1 and TRBJ2-1; D call uncertain. Germline V gives CDR1 SGHAT, CDR2 FQDESV (reference sequence). Trimming took 1 base from V and 0 from J, leaving 10 bases between them. The CDR3 runs to 16 residues. The CDR3: CASSLGGGSSYNEQFF. Here the CDR3 DNA reads TGTGCCAGCAGCTTAGGAGGCGGAAGCTCCTACAATGAGCAGTTCTTC.

The V gene is TRBV4-1, the J gene TRBJ2-1; 8 bases line up with TRBD2. The ends lost 2 bases at V and 9 bases at J; junction bases unmatched: 6. The CDR3 spans 14 residues. In germline, CDR1 is MGHRA, CDR2 YSYEKL. In nucleotides, the CDR3 is TGCGCCAGCAGCCAACCGGGACTAGAAGGTGAGCAGTTCTTC. Translated, it gives CASSQPGLEGEQFF.

This chain links TRBV27 with TRBJ1-1; no clear D gene. V was pared by 0 bases and J by 8 bases, with 13 bases between. CDR1 is MNHEY, CDR2 SMNVEV, per germline (reference sequence). The CDR3 sequence is 14 residues long. The CDR3 region has the DNA TGTGCCAGCAGTTTATCTCTGGGCGTCCCCGAAGCTTTCTTT. This gives the protein CASSLSLGVPEAFF.

This chain uses TRBV2 with TRBJ2-1; 8 bases line up with TRBD1. Germline assignment: CDR1 SNHLY and CDR2 FYNNEI. Trimming at V came to 4 bases and at J to 2 bases, leaving 10 bases not matched to a gene. The CDR3 has 17 amino acids. CDR3 region: CASSGRTGGSPYNEQFF. CDR3 nucleotides: TGTGCCAGCAGTGGTAGAACAGGGGGTTCCCCCTACAATGAGCAGTTCTTC.

This chain links TRBV10-1 with TRBJ2-7, with 8 bases that match TRBD2. This CDR3 spans 15 amino acids. Per the germline V gene, CDR1 is WNHNN and CDR2 is SYGVQD (reference sequence). V dropped 3 bases and J dropped 5; count of bases not matched to a gene: 9. The CDR3 DNA sequence: TGCGCCAGCAGTGAAACCGGGACTAGTGCCCACGAGCAGTACTTC. Translating gives CASSETGTSAHEQYF.

The V gene is TRBV6-5, the J gene TRBJ2-7; tentatively, D is TRBD1 (6 bases). The CDR3 runs to 15 residues. Germline assignment: CDR1 MNHEY and CDR2 SVGAGI. V was pared by 1 base and J by 3 bases, with 13 bases between. The CDR3 region has the DNA TGTGCCAGCAGTTACTTAGGGGGTGAAGGCTACGAGCAGTACTTC. Protein product: CASSYLGGEGYEQYF.

In the case of this clone: The junction shows a germline mismatch at one end, possibly a read error. The chain recombines TRBV7-9 with TRBJ2-1; the match to TRBD2 covers 9 bases. The CDR3 runs to 11 residues. Germline values: CDR1 SEHNR, CDR2 FQNEAQ (reference sequence). CDR3 loop: CASSGGGRAIF. The DNA of the CDR3 is TGTGCCAGCAGCGGGGGCGGGAGGGCAATCTTC. The full variable domain, in which reference TRBV7-9 and TRBJ2-1 provide the parts outside the CDR3, is DTGVSQNPRHKITKRGQNVTFRCDPISEHNRLYWYRQTLGQGPEFLTYFQNEAQLEKSRLLSDRFSAERPKGSFSTLEIQRTEQGDSAMYLCASSGGGRAIFGPGTRLTVL.

The chain recombines TRBV5-6 with TRBJ2-1; no clear D gene. V lost 2 bases to trimming and J lost 8 bases, with 5 bases between them. This CDR3 is 11 amino acids long. From germline, CDR1 is SGHDT and CDR2 YYEEEE. CDR3 coding DNA: TGTGCCAGCAGCTTCGGTGATGAGCAGTTCTTC. This translates into CASSFGDEQFF.

The rearrangement joins TRBV7-2 to TRBJ2-1; 11 nucleotides line up with TRBD2. The junction had 2 bases not matched to a gene; V was cut back by 4 bases and J by 3 bases. The CDR3 is made up of 15 amino acids. Germline lookup yields CDR1 SGHTA and CDR2 FQGNSA. The CDR3: CASSSGTSGYNEQFF. In DNA, the CDR3 is TGTGCCAGCAGCTCAGGGACTAGCGGCTACAATGAGCAGTTCTTC.

The chain uses TRBV28 and TRBJ2-1; no definite D call. The germline V and J ends were trimmed by 2 bases and 3 bases, with 5 bases remaining between them. This CDR3 contains 13 residues. Germline assignment: CDR1 MDHEN and CDR2 SYDVKM. In nucleotides, the CDR3 is TGTGCCAGCAGTTTACTCCACTACAATGAGCAGTTCTTC. Translation gives CASSLLHYNEQFF. Full variable domain (missing parts from reference TRBV28 and TRBJ2-1): DVKVTQSSRYLVKRTGEKVFLECVQDMDHENMFWYRQDPGLGLRLIYFSYDVKMKEKGDIPEGYSVSREKKERFSLILESASTNQTSMYLCASSLLHYNEQFFGPGTRLTVL.

The V gene is TRBV13, the J gene TRBJ2-5, with D maybe TRBD2 (5 bases). The CDR3 is 13 residues long. Trimming stripped 5 bases from V and 11 bases from J, with 18 bases between. In germline, CDR1 is PRHDT, CDR2 FYEKMQ (reference sequence). CDR3 sequence (DNA): TGTGCCAGCAGCACCAATAGCCTGGGAGAGCAGTACTTC. It yields the protein CASSTNSLGEQYF.

The CDR3 loop reads CASSQDRGQPQHF. The CDR3 region has the DNA TGCGCCAGCAGCCAAGATAGGGGCCAGCCCCAGCATTTT. V and J are TRBV4-3 and TRBJ1-5, with D perhaps TRBD1 (5 bases). The CDR3 extends over 13 amino acids. Looked up from germline, CDR1 is LGHNA and CDR2 is YSLEER. V lost 0 bases and J 7 bases, leaving 7 bases between the germline ends.

V and J are TRBV7-9 and TRBJ2-5; D possibly corresponds to TRBD2 (6 bases). Germline assignment: CDR1 SEHNR and CDR2 FQNEAQ (reference sequence). V lost 5 bases to trimming and J lost 0 bases, with 16 bases between them. The CDR3 sequence is 16 residues long. DNA of the CDR3: TGTGCCAGCAGCATGACAGCGGGCCGACACCAAGAGACCCAGTACTTC. Translation: CASSMTAGRHQETQYF.

A remark on this clone: The junction shows a germline mismatch at one end, possibly a read error. The V gene is TRBV7-7, the J gene TRBJ2-2; the D is unclear. CDR1 SSHAT and CDR2 FNYEAQ come from the germline V gene (reference sequence). The CDR3 length is 14 residues. CDR3 residues: CASSLELRTGELFF. The CDR3, as DNA: TGTGCTAGCAGCTTAGAGCTGAGAACCGGGGAGCTGTTTTTT.

The V and J genes are TRBV28 and TRBJ2-1, with 12 bases that match TRBD2. The junction had 12 bases not matched to a gene; V was cut back by 3 bases and J by 9 bases. The germline V gene has CDR1 MDHEN and CDR2 SYDVKM. The CDR3 is 17 residues long. As DNA, the CDR3 is TGTGCCAGCAGTTTTCGACTAGCGGGAGCGTCACTCTTTGAGCAGTTCTTC. Its protein is CASSFRLAGASLFEQFF.

This chain uses TRBV5-6 with TRBJ2-7, with TRBD2 matching 8 bases. J was trimmed by 2 bases and V by 5 bases; bases with no gene match: 9. The CDR3 covers 15 residues. Germline V gene data show CDR1 as SGHDT and CDR2 as YYEEEE. The CDR3 loop is CASREGTRGTYEQYF. CDR3 bases: TGTGCCAGCAGAGAGGGGACTAGGGGGACCTACGAGCAGTACTTC.